This TCR beta chain was identified during a study of T cells expressing NK-cell markers. From germline, CDR1 is MNHEY and CDR2 SMNVEV (reference sequence). This CDR3 spans 17 amino acids. On this clonotype: Antigen: not known.

Study-wide results and caveats: For a handful of donors, these clonotypes were likewise the leading ones in the CD3+CD56-NKG2C+ fraction. HCMV specificity of the expanded NKG2C+ T cell clones stayed unclear.

Libraries used 5'RACE template switching adding universal primer site and UMIs. One entry per CDR3 protein, without DNA, is what TCRdb gives after re-calling the 5' RACE reads. Its listing shows tens of thousands of distinct CDR3 sequences. The rearrangement joins TRBV27 to TRBJ2-1; TCRdb outputs TRBD2, but without DNA this stays unchecked. This receptor was obtained from a man aged 18-75 years in good health. The sequenced sample was blood T cells: a sorted CD56 or NKG2C T cell subset, CD4+ or CD8+ T cells, or bulk PBMC T cells (not recorded which). The CDR3 region is CASSLNSWRGSYNEQFF.